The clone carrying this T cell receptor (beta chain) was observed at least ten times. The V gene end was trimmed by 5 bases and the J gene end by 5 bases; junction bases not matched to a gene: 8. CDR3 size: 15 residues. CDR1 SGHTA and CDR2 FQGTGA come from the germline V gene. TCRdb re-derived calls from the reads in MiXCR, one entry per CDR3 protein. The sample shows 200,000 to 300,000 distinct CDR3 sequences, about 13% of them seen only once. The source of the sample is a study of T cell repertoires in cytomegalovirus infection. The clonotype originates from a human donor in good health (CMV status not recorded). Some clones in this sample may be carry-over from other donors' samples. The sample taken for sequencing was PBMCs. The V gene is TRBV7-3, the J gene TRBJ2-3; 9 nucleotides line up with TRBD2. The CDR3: CASSTRGGRGDTQYF. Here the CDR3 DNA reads TGTGCCAGCAGCACGCGGGGGGGCCGGGGAGATACGCAGTATTTT.